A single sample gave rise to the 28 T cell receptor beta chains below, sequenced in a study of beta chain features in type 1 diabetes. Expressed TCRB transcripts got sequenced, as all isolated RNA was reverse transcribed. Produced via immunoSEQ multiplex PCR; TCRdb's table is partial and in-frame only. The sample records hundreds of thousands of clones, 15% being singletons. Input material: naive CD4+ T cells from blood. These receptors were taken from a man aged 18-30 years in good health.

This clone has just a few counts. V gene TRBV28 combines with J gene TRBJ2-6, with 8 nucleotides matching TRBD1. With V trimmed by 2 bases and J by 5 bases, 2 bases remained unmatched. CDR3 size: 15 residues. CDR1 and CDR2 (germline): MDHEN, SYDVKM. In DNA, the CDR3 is TGTGCCAGCAGTTTACAGGGGGCCTGGGCCAACGTCCTGACTTTC. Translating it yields CASSLQGAWANVLTF.

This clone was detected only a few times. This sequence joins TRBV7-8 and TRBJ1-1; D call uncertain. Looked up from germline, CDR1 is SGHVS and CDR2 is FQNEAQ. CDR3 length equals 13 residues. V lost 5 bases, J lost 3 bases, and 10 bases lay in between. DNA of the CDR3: TGTGCCAGCAGCCCCCAGAGGGACACTGAAGCTTTCTTT. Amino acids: CASSPQRDTEAFF. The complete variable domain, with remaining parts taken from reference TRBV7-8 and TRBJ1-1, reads GAGVSQSPRYKVAKRGQDVALRCDPISGHVSLFWYQQALGQGPEFLTYFQNEAQLDKSGLPSDRFFAERPEGSVSTLKIQRTQQEDSAVYLCASSPQRDTEAFFGQGTRLTVV.

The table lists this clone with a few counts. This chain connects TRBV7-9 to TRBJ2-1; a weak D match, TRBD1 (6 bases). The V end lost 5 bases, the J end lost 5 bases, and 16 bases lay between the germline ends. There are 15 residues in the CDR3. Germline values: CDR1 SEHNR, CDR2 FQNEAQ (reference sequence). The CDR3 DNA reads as TGTGCCAGCAGCCTGCAGGGACAATCCCACAATGAGCAGTTCTTC. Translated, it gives CASSLQGQSHNEQFF.

Here the CDR3 DNA reads TGTGCCAGCAACCGACAGGCCTTCGGCTACACCTTC. It translates to CASNRQAFGYTF. This chain joins TRBV9 and TRBJ1-2, with D possibly TRBD1 on 6 matching bases. There are 12 residues in the CDR3. Trimming took 6 bases from V and 8 from J, leaving 14 bases between them. Per germline, CDR1 SGDLS and CDR2 YYNGEE.

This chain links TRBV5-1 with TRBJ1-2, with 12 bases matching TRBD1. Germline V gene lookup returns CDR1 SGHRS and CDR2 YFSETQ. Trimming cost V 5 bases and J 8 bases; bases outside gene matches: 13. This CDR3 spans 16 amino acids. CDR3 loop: CASRKTSGTGGLGYTF. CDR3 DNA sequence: TGCGCCAGCAGAAAAACATCCGGGACAGGGGGCCTCGGCTACACCTTC.

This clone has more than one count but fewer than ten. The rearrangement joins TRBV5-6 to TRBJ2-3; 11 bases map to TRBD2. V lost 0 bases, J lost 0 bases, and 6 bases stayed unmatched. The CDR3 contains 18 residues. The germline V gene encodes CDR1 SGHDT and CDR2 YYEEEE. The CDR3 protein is CASSLVLAGGTSTDTQYF. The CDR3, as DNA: TGTGCCAGCAGCTTGGTTCTAGCGGGGGGCACTAGCACAGATACGCAGTATTTT.

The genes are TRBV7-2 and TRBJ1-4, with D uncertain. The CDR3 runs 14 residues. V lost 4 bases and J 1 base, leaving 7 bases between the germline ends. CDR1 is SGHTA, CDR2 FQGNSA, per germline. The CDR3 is CASSSYKTNEKLFF. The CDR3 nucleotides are TGTGCCAGCAGCTCGTATAAAACTAATGAAAAACTGTTTTTT. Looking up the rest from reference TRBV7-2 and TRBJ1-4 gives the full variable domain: GAGVSQSPSNKVTEKGKDVELRCDPISGHTALYWYRQSLGQGLEFLIYFQGNSAPDKSGLPSDRFSAERTGGSVSTLTIQRTQQEDSAVYLCASSSYKTNEKLFFGSGTQLSVL.

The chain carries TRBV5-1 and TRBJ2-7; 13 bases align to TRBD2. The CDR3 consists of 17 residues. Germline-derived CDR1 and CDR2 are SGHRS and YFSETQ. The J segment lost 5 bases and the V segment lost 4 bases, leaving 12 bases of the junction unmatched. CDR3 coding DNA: TGCGCCAGCAGCCCGCTCCGGACTAGCGGGAGAGGAAACGAGCAGTACTTC. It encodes CASSPLRTSGRGNEQYF.

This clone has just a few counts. The CDR3 spells CASRDRGNEQYF. The CDR3 DNA reads TGTGCAAGCCGGGACAGGGGCAACGAGCAGTACTTC. The chain is built from TRBV7-2 and TRBJ2-7; 10 bases line up with TRBD1. This CDR3 comprises 12 residues. From germline, CDR1 is SGHTA and CDR2 FQGNSA.

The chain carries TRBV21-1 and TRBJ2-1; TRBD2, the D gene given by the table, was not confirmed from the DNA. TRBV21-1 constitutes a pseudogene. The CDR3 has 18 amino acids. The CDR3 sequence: CASSKGLLAGAMVNEQFF. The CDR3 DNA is TGTGCCAGCAGCAAAGGCCTACTAGCGGGAGCTATGGTCAATGAGCAGTTCTTC.

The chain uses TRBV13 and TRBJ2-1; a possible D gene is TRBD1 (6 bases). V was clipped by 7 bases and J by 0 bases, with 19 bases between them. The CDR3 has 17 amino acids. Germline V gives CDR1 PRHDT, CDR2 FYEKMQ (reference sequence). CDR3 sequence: CASTWHWTDSSYNEQFF. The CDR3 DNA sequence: TGTGCCAGCACCTGGCACTGGACAGATAGCTCCTACAATGAGCAGTTCTTC.

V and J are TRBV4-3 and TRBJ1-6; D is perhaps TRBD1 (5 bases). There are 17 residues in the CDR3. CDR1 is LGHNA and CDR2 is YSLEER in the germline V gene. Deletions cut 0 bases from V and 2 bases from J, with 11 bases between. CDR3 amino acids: CASSQDSLGAYNSPLHF. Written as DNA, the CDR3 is TGCGCCAGCAGCCAAGACTCCCTGGGGGCCTATAATTCACCCCTCCACTTT.

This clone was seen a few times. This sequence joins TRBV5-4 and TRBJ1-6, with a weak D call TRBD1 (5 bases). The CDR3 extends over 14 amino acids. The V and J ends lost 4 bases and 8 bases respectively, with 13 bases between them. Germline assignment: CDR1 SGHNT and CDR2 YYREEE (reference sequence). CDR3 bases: TGTGCCAGCAGCATGGGACTTGTGGATTCACCCCTCCACTTT. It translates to CASSMGLVDSPLHF. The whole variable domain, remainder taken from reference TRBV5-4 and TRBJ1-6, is ETGVTQSPTHLIKTRGQQVTLRCSSQSGHNTVSWYQQALGQGPQFIFQYYREEENGRGNFPPRFSGLQFPNYSSELNVNALELDDSALYLCASSMGLVDSPLHFGNGTRLTVT.

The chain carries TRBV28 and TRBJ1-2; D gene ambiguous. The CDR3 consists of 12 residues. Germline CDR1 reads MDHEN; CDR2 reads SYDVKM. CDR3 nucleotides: TGTGCAAGCGCCTCCGCTAACTATGGCTACACCTTC. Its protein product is CASASANYGYTF.

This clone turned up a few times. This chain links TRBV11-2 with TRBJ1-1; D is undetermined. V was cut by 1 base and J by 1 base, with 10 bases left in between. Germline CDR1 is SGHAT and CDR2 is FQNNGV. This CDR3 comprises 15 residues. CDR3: CASSLGGRANTEAFF. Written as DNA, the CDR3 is TGTGCCAGCAGCTTAGGCGGTAGAGCGAACACTGAAGCTTTCTTT.

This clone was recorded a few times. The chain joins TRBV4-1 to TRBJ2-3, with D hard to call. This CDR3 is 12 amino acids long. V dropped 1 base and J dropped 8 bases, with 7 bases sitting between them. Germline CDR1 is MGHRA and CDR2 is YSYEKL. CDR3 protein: CASSQAGTTQYF. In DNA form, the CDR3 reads TGCGCCAGCAGCCAAGCCGGAACTACGCAGTATTTT.

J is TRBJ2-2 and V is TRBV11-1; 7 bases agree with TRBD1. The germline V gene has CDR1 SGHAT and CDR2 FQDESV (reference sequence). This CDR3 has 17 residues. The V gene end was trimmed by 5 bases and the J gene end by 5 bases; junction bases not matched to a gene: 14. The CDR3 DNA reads TGTGCCAGCAGCGCTAAGGTTTCAGGGGGAAGAACCGGGGAGCTGTTTTTT. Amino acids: CASSAKVSGGRTGELFF. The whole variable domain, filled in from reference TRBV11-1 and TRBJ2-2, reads EAEVAQSPRYKITEKSQAVAFWCDPISGHATLYWYRQILGQGPELLVQFQDESVVDDSQLPKDRFSAERLKGVDSTLKIQPAELGDSAMYLCASSAKVSGGRTGELFFGEGSRLTVL.

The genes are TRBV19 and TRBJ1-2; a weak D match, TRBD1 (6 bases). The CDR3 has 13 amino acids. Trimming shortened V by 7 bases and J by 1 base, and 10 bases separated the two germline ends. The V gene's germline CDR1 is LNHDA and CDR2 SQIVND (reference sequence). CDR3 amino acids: CASTSGVNYGYTF. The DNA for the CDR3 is TGTGCCAGTACTTCAGGGGTTAACTATGGCTACACCTTC.

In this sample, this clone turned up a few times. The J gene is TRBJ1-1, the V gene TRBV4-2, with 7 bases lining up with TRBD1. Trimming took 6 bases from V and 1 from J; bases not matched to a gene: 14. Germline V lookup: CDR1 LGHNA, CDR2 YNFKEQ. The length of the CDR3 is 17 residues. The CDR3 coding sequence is TGTGCCAGCAGACGCGCTCCAAGGGGACAGTCGAACACTGAAGCTTTCTTT. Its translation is CASRRAPRGQSNTEAFF.

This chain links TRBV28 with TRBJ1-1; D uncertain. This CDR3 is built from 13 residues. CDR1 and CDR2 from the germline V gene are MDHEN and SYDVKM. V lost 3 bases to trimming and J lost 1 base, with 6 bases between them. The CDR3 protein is CASSLGRNTEAFF. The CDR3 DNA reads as TGTGCCAGCAGTTTGGGGAGGAACACTGAAGCTTTCTTT. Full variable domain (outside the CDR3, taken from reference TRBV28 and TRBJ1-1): DVKVTQSSRYLVKRTGEKVFLECVQDMDHENMFWYRQDPGLGLRLIYFSYDVKMKEKGDIPEGYSVSREKKERFSLILESASTNQTSMYLCASSLGRNTEAFFGQGTRLTVV.

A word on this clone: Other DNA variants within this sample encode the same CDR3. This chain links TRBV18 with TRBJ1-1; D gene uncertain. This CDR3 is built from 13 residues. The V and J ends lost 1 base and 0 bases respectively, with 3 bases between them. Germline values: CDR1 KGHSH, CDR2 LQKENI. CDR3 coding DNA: TGTGCCAGCTCACCACGGTTGAACACTGAAGCTTTCTTT. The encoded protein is CASSPRLNTEAFF.

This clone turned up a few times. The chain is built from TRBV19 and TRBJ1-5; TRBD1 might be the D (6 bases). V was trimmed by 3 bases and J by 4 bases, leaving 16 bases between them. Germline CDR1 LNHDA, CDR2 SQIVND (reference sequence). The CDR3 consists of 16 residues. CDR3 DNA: TGTGCCAGTAGTATTCGACAGGATACAAAAAATCAGCCCCAGCATTTT. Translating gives CASSIRQDTKNQPQHF. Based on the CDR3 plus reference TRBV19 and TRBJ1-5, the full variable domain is DGGITQSPKYLFRKEGQNVTLSCEQNLNHDAMYWYRQDPGQGLRLIYYSQIVNDFQKGDIAEGYSVSREKKESFPLTVTSAQKNPTAFYLCASSIRQDTKNQPQHFGDGTRLSIL.

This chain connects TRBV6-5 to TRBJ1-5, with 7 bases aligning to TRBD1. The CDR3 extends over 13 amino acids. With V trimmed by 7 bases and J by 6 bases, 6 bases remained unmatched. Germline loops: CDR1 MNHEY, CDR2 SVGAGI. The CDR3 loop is CASKQGMGQPQHF. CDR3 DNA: TGTGCCAGCAAACAGGGGATGGGTCAGCCCCAGCATTTT.

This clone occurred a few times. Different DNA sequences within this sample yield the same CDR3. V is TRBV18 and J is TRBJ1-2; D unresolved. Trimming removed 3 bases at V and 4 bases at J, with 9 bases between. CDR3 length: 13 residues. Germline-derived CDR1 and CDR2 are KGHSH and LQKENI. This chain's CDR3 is CASSPDTSYGYTF. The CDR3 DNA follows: TGTGCCAGCTCACCTGACACGAGCTATGGCTACACCTTC.

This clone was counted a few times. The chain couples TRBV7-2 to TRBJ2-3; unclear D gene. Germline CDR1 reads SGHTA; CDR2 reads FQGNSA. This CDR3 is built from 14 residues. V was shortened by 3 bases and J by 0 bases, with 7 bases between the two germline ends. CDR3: CASSLLGSTDTQYF. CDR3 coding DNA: TGTGCCAGCAGCTTGCTAGGTAGCACAGATACGCAGTATTTT. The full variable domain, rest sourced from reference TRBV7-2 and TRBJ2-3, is GAGVSQSPSNKVTEKGKDVELRCDPISGHTALYWYRQSLGQGLEFLIYFQGNSAPDKSGLPSDRFSAERTGGSVSTLTIQRTQQEDSAVYLCASSLLGSTDTQYFGPGTRLTVL.

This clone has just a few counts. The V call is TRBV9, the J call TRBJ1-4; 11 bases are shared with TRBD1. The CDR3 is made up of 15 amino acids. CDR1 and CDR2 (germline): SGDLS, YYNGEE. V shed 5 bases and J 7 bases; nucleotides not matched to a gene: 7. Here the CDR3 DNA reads TGTGCCAGCAGTCCCGACGGGACAGGGGGTGAAAAACTGTTTTTT. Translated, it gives CASSPDGTGGEKLFF.

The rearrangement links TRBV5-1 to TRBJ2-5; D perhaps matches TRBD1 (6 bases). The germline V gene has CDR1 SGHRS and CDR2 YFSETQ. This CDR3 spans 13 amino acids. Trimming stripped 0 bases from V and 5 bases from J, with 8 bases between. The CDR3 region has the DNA TGCGCCAGCAGCTTGGACAGGGCTGAGACCCAGTACTTC. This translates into CASSLDRAETQYF. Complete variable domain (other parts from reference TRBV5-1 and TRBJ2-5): KAGVTQTPRYLIKTRGQQVTLSCSPISGHRSVSWYQQTPGQGLQFLFEYFSETQRNKGNFPGRFSGRQFSNSRSEMNVSTLELGDSALYLCASSLDRAETQYFGPGTRLLVL.

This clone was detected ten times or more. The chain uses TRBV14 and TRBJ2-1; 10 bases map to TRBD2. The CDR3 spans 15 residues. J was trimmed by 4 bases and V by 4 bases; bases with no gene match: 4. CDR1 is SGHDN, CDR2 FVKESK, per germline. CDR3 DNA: TGTGCCAGCAGCCCCAGCGGGGGGGCGTACAATGAGCAGTTCTTC. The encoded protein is CASSPSGGAYNEQFF.